The clone carrying this TCR beta chain was recorded at least ten times. Its antigen is unidentified. This CDR3 has 16 amino acids. Trimming stripped 3 bases from V and 7 bases from J, with 19 bases between. The germline V gene encodes CDR1 MDHEN and CDR2 SYDVKM. Template material for amplifying TCR beta CDR3 regions consisted of RNA transcripts. TCR CDR3 underwent first-round RT-PCR with the HTBI primer set. TCRdb analysed the multiplex PCR reads with MiXCR anew, one entry per CDR3 protein. The table has around 380,000 distinct CDR3 sequences, around an eighth seen once. The record originates from a study of T cells in Graves' hyperthyroidism and ophthalmopathy. Diagnoses used clinical symptoms, serum thyroxine and TRAb, thyroid ultrasound and orbital computed tomography. Overall study results and limits: Ophthalmopathy was identified by the model a median 6.5 months ahead of onset. Blood also carried most thyroid clonotypes expanded above 0.001.

The sequenced sample consisted of blood. The receptor was isolated from a man aged 30 to 39 with Graves' hyperthyroidism that later progressed to Graves' ophthalmopathy. The chain carries TRBV28 and TRBJ2-1; D assignment may be TRBD1 or TRBD2 (7 bases each). The CDR3 loop reads CASSFPSGGEKNEQFF. The CDR3 DNA follows: TGTGCCAGCAGTTTCCCATCAGGGGGGGAGAAGAATGAGCAGTTCTTC.